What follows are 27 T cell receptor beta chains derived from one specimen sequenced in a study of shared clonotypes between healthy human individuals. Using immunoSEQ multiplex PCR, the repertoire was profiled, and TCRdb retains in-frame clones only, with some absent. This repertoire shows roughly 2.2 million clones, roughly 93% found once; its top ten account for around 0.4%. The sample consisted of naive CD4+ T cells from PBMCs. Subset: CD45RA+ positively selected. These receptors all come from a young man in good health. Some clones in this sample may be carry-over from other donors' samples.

The CDR3 DNA is TGTGCCAGCAGCTTCTCAGGGGACTCGAGCTCCTACAATGAGCAGTTCTTC. Residues: CASSFSGDSSSYNEQFF. This chain joins TRBV7-3 and TRBJ2-1; the D gene could be TRBD1 or TRBD2 (6 bases each). Per germline, CDR1 SGHTA and CDR2 FQGTGA. This CDR3 comprises 17 residues. Trimming removed 3 bases from V and 0 bases from J, with 15 bases in between.

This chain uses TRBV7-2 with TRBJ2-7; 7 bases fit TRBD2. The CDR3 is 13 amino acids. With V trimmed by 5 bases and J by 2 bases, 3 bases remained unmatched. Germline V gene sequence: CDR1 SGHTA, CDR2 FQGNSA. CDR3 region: CASSRGRAYEQYF. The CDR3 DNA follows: TGTGCCAGCAGCCGTGGGAGGGCCTACGAGCAGTACTTC.

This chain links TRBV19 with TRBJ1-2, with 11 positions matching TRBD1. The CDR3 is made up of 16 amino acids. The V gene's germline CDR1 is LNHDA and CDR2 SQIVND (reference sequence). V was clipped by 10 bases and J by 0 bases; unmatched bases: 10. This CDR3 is CATVARGQGANYGYTF. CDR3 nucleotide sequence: TGTGCCACTGTCGCCAGGGGACAGGGGGCTAACTATGGCTACACCTTC.

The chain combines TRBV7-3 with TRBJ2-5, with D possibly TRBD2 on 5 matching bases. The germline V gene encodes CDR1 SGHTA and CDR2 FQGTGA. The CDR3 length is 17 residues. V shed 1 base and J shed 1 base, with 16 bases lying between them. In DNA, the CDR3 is TGTGCCAGCAGCTTAAATGGCGGCGGGTGGGTCCAAGAGACCCAGTACTTC. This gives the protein CASSLNGGGWVQETQYF.

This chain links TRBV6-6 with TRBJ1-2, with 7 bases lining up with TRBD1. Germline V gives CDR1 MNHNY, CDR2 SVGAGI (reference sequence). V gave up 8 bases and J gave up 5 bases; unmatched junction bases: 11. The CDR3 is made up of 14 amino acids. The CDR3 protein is CASSSRQGSYGYTF. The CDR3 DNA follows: TGTGCCAGCTCCTCTCGACAGGGTTCGTATGGCTACACCTTC.

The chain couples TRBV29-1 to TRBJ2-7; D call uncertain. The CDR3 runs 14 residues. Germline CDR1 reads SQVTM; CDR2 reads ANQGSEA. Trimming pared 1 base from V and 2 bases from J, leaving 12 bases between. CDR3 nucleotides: TGCAGCGTTGAAGGGGTAGTGTCCCCCTACGAGCAGTACTTC. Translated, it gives CSVEGVVSPYEQYF.

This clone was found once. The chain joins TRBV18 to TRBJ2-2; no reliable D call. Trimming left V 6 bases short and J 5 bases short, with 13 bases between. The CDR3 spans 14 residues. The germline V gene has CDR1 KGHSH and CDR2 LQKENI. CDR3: CASSDSSRTGELFF. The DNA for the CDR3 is TGTGCCAGCTCCGATTCTTCACGGACCGGGGAGCTGTTTTTT.

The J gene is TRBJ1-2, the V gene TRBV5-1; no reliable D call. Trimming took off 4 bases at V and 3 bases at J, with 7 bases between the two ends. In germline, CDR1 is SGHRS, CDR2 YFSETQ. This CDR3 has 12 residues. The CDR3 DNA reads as TGCGCCAGCAGCGAAGCCCACTATGGCTACACCTTC. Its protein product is CASSEAHYGYTF.

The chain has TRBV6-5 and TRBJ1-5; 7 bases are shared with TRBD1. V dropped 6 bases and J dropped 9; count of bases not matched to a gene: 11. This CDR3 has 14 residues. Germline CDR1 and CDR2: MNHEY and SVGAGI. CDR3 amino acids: CASSPGTVRAPQHF. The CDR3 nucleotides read TGTGCCAGCAGCCCAGGGACAGTAAGAGCGCCCCAGCATTTT.

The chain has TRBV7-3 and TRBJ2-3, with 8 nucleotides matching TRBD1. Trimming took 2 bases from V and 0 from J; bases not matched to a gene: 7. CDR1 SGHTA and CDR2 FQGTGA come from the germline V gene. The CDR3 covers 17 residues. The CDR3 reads CASSLLGRGLSTDTQYF. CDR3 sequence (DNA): TGTGCCAGCAGCTTATTAGGCAGGGGGCTTAGCACAGATACGCAGTATTTT.

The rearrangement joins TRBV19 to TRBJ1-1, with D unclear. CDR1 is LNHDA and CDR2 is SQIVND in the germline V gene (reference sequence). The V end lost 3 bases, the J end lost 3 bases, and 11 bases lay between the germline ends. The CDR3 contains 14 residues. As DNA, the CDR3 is TGTGCCAGTAGTATTGGCTCAGAATACACTGAAGCTTTCTTT. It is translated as CASSIGSEYTEAFF.

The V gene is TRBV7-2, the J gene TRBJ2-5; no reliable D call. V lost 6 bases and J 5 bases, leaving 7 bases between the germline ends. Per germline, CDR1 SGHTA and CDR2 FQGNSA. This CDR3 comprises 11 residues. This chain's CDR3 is CASSIKETQYF. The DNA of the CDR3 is TGTGCCAGCAGTATAAAGGAGACCCAGTACTTC.

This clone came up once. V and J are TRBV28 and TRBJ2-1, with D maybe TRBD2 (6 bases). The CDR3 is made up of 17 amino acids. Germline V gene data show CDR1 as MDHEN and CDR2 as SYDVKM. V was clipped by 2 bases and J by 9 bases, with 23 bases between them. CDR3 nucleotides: TGTGCCAGCAGTTTACCCTATCAAGGACTAAAGGAGGGTGAGCAGTTCTTC. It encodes CASSLPYQGLKEGEQFF.

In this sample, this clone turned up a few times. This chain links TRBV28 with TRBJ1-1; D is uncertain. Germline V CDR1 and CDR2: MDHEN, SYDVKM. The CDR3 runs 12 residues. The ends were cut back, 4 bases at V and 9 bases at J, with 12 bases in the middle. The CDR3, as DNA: TGTGCCAGCAGTTATCGCCGACATAAAGCTTTCTTT. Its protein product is CASSYRRHKAFF.

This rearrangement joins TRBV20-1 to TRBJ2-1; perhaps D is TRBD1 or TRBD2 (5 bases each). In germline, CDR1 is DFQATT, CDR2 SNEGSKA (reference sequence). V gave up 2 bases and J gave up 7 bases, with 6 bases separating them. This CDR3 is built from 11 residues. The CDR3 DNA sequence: TGCAGTGCTAGATGGGGGAATGAGCAGTTCTTC. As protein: CSARWGNEQFF.

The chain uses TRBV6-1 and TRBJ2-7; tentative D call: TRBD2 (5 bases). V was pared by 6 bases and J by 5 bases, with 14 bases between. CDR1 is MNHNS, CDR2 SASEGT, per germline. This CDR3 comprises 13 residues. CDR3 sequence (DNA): TGTGCCAGCAGGGGCCGCTCGAGGGACGAGCAGTACTTC. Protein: CASRGRSRDEQYF.

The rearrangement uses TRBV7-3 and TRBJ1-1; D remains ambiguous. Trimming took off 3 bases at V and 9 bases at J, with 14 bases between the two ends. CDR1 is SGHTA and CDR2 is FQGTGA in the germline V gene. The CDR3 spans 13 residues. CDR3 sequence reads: CASSFLTGDQAFF. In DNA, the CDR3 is TGTGCCAGCAGCTTCCTCACCGGGGATCAAGCTTTCTTT.

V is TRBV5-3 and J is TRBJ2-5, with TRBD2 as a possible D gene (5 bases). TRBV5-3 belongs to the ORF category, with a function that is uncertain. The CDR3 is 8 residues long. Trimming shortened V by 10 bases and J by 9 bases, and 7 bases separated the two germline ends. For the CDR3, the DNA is TGTGCCCCCGGGGCCCAGTACTTC. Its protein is CAPGAQYF.

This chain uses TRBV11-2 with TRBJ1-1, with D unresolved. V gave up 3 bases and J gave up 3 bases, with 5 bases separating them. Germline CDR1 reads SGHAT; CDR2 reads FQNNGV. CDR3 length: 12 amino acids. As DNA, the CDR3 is TGTGCCAGCAGCTTCTCGGACACTGAAGCTTTCTTT. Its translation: CASSFSDTEAFF.

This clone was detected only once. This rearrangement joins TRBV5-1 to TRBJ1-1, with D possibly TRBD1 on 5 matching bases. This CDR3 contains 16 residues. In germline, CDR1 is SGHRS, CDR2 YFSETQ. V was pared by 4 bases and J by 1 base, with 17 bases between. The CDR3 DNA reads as TGCGCCAGCAGCCCCGGGAGGGGACGAACGAACACTGAAGCTTTCTTT. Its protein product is CASSPGRGRTNTEAFF.

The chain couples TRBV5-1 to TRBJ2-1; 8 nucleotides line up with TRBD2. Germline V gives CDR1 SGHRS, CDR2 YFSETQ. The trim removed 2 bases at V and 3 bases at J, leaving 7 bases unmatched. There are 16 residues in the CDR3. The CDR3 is CASSLSGSGLYNEQFF. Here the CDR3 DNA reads TGCGCCAGCAGCTTAAGCGGGAGTGGTCTCTACAATGAGCAGTTCTTC.

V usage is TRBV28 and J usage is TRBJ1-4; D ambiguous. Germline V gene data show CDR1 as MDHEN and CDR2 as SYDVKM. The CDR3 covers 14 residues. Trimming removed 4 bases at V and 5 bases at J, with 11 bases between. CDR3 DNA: TGTGCCAGCAGTTCCCCGGACGGGAATGAAAAACTGTTTTTT. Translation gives CASSSPDGNEKLFF.

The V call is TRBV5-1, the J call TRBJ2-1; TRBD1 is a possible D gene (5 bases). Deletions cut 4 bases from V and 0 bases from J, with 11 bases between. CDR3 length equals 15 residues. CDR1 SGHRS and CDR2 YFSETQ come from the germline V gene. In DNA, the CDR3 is TGCGCCAGCAGCCCCAGACAGATCTCCTACAATGAGCAGTTCTTC. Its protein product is CASSPRQISYNEQFF.

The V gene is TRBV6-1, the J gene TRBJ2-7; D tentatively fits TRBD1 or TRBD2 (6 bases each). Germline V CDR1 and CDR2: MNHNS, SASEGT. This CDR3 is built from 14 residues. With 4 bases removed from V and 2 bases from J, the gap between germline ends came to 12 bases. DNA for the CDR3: TGTGCCAGCAGTGCAAGGCGGGACACCTACGAGCAGTACTTC. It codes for CASSARRDTYEQYF.

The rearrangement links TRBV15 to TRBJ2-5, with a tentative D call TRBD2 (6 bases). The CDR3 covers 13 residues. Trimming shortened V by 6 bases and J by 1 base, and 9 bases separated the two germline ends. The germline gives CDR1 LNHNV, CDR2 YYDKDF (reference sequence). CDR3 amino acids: CATRRGVQETQYF. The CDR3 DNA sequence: TGTGCCACCAGACGCGGGGTCCAAGAGACCCAGTACTTC.

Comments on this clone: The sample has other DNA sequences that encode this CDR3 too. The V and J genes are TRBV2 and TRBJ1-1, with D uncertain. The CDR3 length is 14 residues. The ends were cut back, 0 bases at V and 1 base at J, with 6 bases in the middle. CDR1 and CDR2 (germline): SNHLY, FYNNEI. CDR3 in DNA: TGTGCCAGCAGTGAAGCGCCCGCGAACACTGAAGCTTTCTTT. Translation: CASSEAPANTEAFF.

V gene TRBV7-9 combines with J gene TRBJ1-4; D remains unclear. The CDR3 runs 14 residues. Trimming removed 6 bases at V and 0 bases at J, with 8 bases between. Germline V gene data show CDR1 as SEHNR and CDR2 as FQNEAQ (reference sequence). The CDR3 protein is CASRYSATNEKLFF. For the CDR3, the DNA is TGTGCCAGCAGGTACAGCGCAACTAATGAAAAACTGTTTTTT.